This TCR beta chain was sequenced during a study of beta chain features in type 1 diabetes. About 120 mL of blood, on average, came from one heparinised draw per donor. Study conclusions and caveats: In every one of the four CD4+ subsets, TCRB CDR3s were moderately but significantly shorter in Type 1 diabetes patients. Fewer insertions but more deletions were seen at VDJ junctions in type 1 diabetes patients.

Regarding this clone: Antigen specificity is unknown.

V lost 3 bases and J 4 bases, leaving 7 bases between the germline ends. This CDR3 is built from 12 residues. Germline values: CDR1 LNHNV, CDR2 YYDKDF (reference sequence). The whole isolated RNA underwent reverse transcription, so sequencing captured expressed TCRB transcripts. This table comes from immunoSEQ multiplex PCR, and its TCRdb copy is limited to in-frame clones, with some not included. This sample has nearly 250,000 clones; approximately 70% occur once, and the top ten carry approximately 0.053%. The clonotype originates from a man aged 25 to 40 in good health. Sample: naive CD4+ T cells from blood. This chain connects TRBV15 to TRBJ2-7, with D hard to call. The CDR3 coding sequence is TGTGCCACCAGCAGGGCGTCGTACGAGCAGTACTTC. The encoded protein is CATSRASYEQYF.